This is a list of T cell receptor beta chains from one sample in a study of blood T cell repertoires in COVID-19. Profiled with immunoSEQ multiplex PCR; TCRdb holds only in-frame clones, not every one. The data contain 88,000 or so clones, around 86% of them singletons. The sample comprised peripheral blood. Every receptor here comes from a human donor in a cohort sampled during active COVID-19. CDR3s include the opening cysteine and the closing phenylalanine or tryptophan. D genes are given only for firm matches. Clone size is shown for a subset of rows, as once, few, many or a class of expanded clone.

cdr3_length j_call v_call clone_size d_call cdr3_nt cdr3_aa
12 TRBJ1-2 TRBV19 - - TGTGCAAGTCGGAGAACGGGGATTGGCTACACCTTC CASRRTGIGYTF
15 TRBJ2-1 TRBV15 - - TGTGCCACCAGCAGAGGGCTCACCTCCTACAATGAGCAGTTCTTC CATSRGLTSYNEQFF
14 TRBJ2-5 TRBV5-1 - TRBD1 TGCGCCAGCAGCAAGACAGGGGGCACAGAGACCCAGTACTTC CASSKTGGTETQYF
12 TRBJ1-5 TRBV6-5 once - TGTGCCAGCAGGGATGGCGGGCAGCCCCAGCATTTT CASRDGGQPQHF
14 TRBJ2-5 TRBV5-8 - TRBD1 TGTGCCAGCAGCCCGCAGACAGGGACAGAGACCCAGTACTTC CASSPQTGTETQYF
13 TRBJ1-3 TRBV10-3 - TRBD1 TGTGCCTTCGGACAGGGACGAGGAAACACCATATATTTT CAFGQGRGNTIYF
15 TRBJ2-1 TRBV7-2 - - TGTGCCAGCAGCTTAGCAACTCCCGTCTACAATGAGCAGTTCTTC CASSLATPVYNEQFF
16 TRBJ1-6 TRBV3-1/TRBV3-2 - TRBD1 TGTGCCAGCAGCCAGGTGGGACAGGGACGTAATTCACCCCTCCACTTT CASSQVGQGRNSPLHF
14 TRBJ1-2 TRBV7-2 - TRBD1 TGTGCCAGCAGCTTAGTGACAGGGCAGGGAAGCTACACCTTC CASSLVTGQGSYTF
14 TRBJ1-4 TRBV18 - - TGTGCCAGCTCACCAGACAGGAGTAATGAAAAACTGTTTTTT CASSPDRSNEKLFF
16 TRBJ2-1 TRBV7-3 - TRBD2 TGTGCCAGCAGCCCAACAGGACTAGCGGGAGGTAATGAGCAGTTCTTC CASSPTGLAGGNEQFF
17 TRBJ2-5 TRBV5-8 - TRBD2 TGTGCCAGCAGCTGGGAACTAGCGACCATTAAGGGAGAGACCCAGTACTTC CASSWELATIKGETQYF
17 TRBJ2-3 TRBV23-1 - TRBD1 TGCGCCAGCAGTCAATCGCAGACAGGGGGAGACACAGATACGCAGTATTTT CASSQSQTGGDTDTQYF
17 TRBJ2-7 TRBV5-6 - TRBD1 TGTGCCAGCAGCTCACCATGGGACAGCCCGACTACCTACGAGCAGTACTTC CASSSPWDSPTTYEQYF
17 TRBJ2-3 TRBV5-1 many - TGCGCCAGCAGCCCAACAGGGAGACAGTCTACCAAGGATACGCAGTATTTT CASSPTGRQSTKDTQYF
16 TRBJ2-3 TRBV5-6 - - TGTGCCAGCAGCTCCTGGCGGAGCCCTAGAACAGATACGCAGTATTTT CASSSWRSPRTDTQYF
14 TRBJ1-2 TRBV6-5 - - TGTGCCAGCCTGAGGGAGGGGAAGGGTTATGGCTACACCTTC CASLREGKGYGYTF
14 TRBJ1-1 TRBV7-2 - TRBD1 TGTGCCAGCAGCCAGGGGGGATCGCCCAGGGAAGCTTTCTTT CASSQGGSPREAFF
16 TRBJ2-3 TRBV5-1 - TRBD1 TGCGCCAGCAGCCCATGGACAGGGGCGACCACAGATACGCAGTATTTT CASSPWTGATTDTQYF
16 TRBJ2-1 TRBV3-1/TRBV3-2 - - TGTGCCAGCAGCCAAGTTGGGGGCCCCCACTACAATGAGCAGTTCTTC CASSQVGGPHYNEQFF
15 TRBJ2-2 TRBV3-1/TRBV3-2 - - TGTGCCAGCAGCCAAGCAGGTCGGTACACCGGGGAGCTGTTTTTT CASSQAGRYTGELFF
14 TRBJ1-1 TRBV9 few - TGTGCCAGCAGCGTAGCGCAGGGAGGCACTGAAGCTTTCTTT CASSVAQGGTEAFF
15 TRBJ2-1 TRBV27 few TRBD2 TGTGCCAGCAGTCCCAAAGGACTAGGTCGAAATGAGCAGTTCTTC CASSPKGLGRNEQFF
12 TRBJ2-1 TRBV7-9 once - TGTGCCAGCAGCCTACCCCGAAATGAGCAGTTCTTC CASSLPRNEQFF
15 TRBJ1-2 TRBV5-1 - TRBD1 TGCGCCAGCAGCCCGGGACAGTCAAGCCTCCGCGGCTACACCTTC CASSPGQSSLRGYTF
16 TRBJ1-5 TRBV5-4 - - TGTGCCAGCAGCTTACAGGGTCATGGGGGCAATCAGCCCCAGCATTTT CASSLQGHGGNQPQHF
13 TRBJ2-7 TRBV6-5 - - TGTGCCAGCAGTTACTCGTCCGCCTACGAGCAGTACTTC CASSYSSAYEQYF
15 TRBJ2-2 TRBV2 - TRBD1 TGTGCCAGCAGTCCGGACAGGAAACGTGGGGGGGAGCTGTTTTTT CASSPDRKRGGELFF
15 TRBJ2-3 TRBV24-1 once - TGTGCCACCAGTCCCGGACAGATTAGCACAGATACGCAGTATTTT CATSPGQISTDTQYF
16 TRBJ1-5 TRBV27 - - TGTGCTAGCAGTTCCTACCGGGGGGGTAACAATCAGCCCCAGCATTTT CASSSYRGGNNQPQHF
14 TRBJ2-7 TRBV19 - TRBD2 TGTGCCAGTAGTAGGCGGGGGTCCCTCTACGAGCAGTACTTC CASSRRGSLYEQYF
13 TRBJ1-3 TRBV12-3/TRBV12-4 - - TGTGCCAGCAGTCAGACAGGCGGAAACACCATATATTTT CASSQTGGNTIYF
13 TRBJ2-7 TRBV29-1 - - TGCAGCGTTGTGGACGGAGGCCCCTACGAGCAGTACTTC CSVVDGGPYEQYF
14 TRBJ2-7 TRBV10-3 - TRBD1 TGTGCCATCGCCTCCGGGACAGGGGTATACGAGCAGTACTTC CAIASGTGVYEQYF
13 TRBJ2-7 TRBV6-5 - - TGTGCCAGCAGTTACAGGGGCTCCTACGAGCAGTACTTC CASSYRGSYEQYF
15 TRBJ2-3 TRBV2 - - TGTGCCAGCAGTGAGGTAGCGGAGGTGCCAGATACGCAGTATTTT CASSEVAEVPDTQYF
16 TRBJ2-7 TRBV21-1 few - TGTGCCAGCAATGAAGGAGTCCCTTACCCTTCCTACGAGCAGTACTTC CASNEGVPYPSYEQYF
14 TRBJ1-1 TRBV28 - TRBD1 TGTGCCAGCAGTGCTCGGACAGGGAACACTGAAGCTTTCTTT CASSARTGNTEAFF
17 TRBJ1-5 TRBV15 - TRBD1 TGTGCCACCAGCAGAGAATACGATCGGACAGGGGGCCAGCCCCAGCATTTT CATSREYDRTGGQPQHF
13 TRBJ2-7 TRBV28 - - TGTGCCAGCAGAGGGAGTGCCGTGTACGAGCAGTACTTC CASRGSAVYEQYF
13 TRBJ1-1 TRBV9 - TRBD1 TGTGCCAGCAGCTGGACAGGGGACACTGAAGCTTTCTTT CASSWTGDTEAFF
13 TRBJ2-2 TRBV29-1 few TRBD1 TGCAGCTCTCGGACAGGGGACACCGGGGAGCTGTTTTTT CSSRTGDTGELFF
13 TRBJ1-2 TRBV6-5 - - TGTGCCAGTGTACAGGGCGGGCCATATGGCTACACCTTC CASVQGGPYGYTF
16 TRBJ2-3 TRBV7-9 few TRBD2 TGTGCCAGCAGCTTAGGTAGCAGCGGGGGCGAGGATACGCAGTATTTT CASSLGSSGGEDTQYF
13 TRBJ1-1 TRBV18 - TRBD1 TGTGCCAGCTCACCCCCCGGACAGGCTGAAGCTTTCTTT CASSPPGQAEAFF
14 TRBJ2-1 TRBV28 - - TGTGCCAGCAGTTCCAGGGACTGGTACAATGAGCAGTTCTTC CASSSRDWYNEQFF
15 TRBJ2-1 TRBV5-1 - TRBD2 TGCGCCAGCAGCTTGGAACTAGCGGGAGGGAGTGAGCAGTTCTTC CASSLELAGGSEQFF
19 TRBJ1-3 TRBV18 once TRBD1 TGTGCCAGCTCACCACCGGGACCGGGGACAGGGGTGAAGGGAAACACCATATATTTT CASSPPGPGTGVKGNTIYF
13 TRBJ1-6 TRBV19 - - TGTGCCAGTAAGTCAGCGGATAATTCACCCCTCCACTTT CASKSADNSPLHF
18 TRBJ2-3 TRBV6-6 - TRBD2 TGTGCCAGCAGTCTCGACGGACTAGCGGGAGTTGGCACAGATACGCAGTATTTT CASSLDGLAGVGTDTQYF
14 TRBJ2-3 TRBV29-1 once - TGCAGCGTTGATAATGGGTATGGCGGAGATACGCAGTATTTT CSVDNGYGGDTQYF
13 TRBJ1-1 TRBV18 - - TGTGCCAGCTCACCAGGACAGAACACTGAAGCTTTCTTT CASSPGQNTEAFF
14 TRBJ2-7 TRBV30 - - TGTGCCTGGACCTCCGGTTTCCTTTCCTACGAGCAGTACTTC CAWTSGFLSYEQYF
17 TRBJ2-2 TRBV28 - - TGTGCCAGCAGTTTAGGGCGGCAGGGGCGGAGTGCCGGGGAGCTGTTTTTT CASSLGRQGRSAGELFF
17 TRBJ1-5 TRBV28 once - TGTGCCAGCAGCCTCCCGGCGAGGGTAAGGAGCAATCAGCCCCAGCATTTT CASSLPARVRSNQPQHF